This T cell receptor beta chain was sequenced in a study of identifying expanded T cells in peripheral blood. Overall study results and limits: Roughly two-week clone count variance significantly increased as total template count grew. Over about two and four weeks, about 16.4 and 19 clones changed, versus around 1.3 between replicates.

Collection occurred without any documented infections or immune events in donors. A remark on this clone: Its antigen is currently unknown.

Using immunoSEQ multiplex PCR, the repertoire was profiled, and TCRdb retains in-frame clones only, with some absent. The table lists around 63,000 clones, around 87% of them singletons. V lost 4 bases, J lost 2 bases, and 12 bases lay in between. Germline V gene lookup returns CDR1 SGHNT and CDR2 YYREEE (reference sequence). CDR3 length equals 14 residues. This chain connects TRBV5-4 to TRBJ2-5; D is undetermined. The specimen sequenced was blood. This clonotype originated in a person aged 18 to 69 in good health. CDR3 sequence (DNA): TGTGCCAGCAGCGCCTCGGGCCTTCAAGAGACCCAGTACTTC. It codes for CASSASGLQETQYF. Full variable domain (rest looked up from reference TRBV5-4 and TRBJ2-5): ETGVTQSPTHLIKTRGQQVTLRCSSQSGHNTVSWYQQALGQGPQFIFQYYREEENGRGNFPPRFSGLQFPNYSSELNVNALELDDSALYLCASSASGLQETQYFGPGTRLLVL.